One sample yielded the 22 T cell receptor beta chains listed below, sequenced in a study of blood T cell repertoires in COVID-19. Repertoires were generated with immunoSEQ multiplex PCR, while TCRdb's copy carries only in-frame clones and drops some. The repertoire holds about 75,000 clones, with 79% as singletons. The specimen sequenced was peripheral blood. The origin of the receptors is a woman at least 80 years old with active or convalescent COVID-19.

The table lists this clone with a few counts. The CDR3 nucleotides read TGCGCCAGCAGCCAAGATCAGCAGGGGGCATATGGCTACACCTTC. It specifies CASSQDQQGAYGYTF. The genes are TRBV4-3 and TRBJ1-2, with 8 bases fitting TRBD1. Germline CDR1 is LGHNA and CDR2 is YSLEER. This CDR3 contains 15 residues. Trimming took 0 bases from V and 5 from J; bases not matched to a gene: 5.

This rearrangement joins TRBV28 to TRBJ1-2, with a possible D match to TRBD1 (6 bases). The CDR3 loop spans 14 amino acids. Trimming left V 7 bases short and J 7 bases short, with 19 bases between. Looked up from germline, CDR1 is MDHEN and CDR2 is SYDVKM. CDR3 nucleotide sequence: TGTGCCAGCACTATGGGGGCGGCGTGGATTGGCTACACCTTC. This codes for CASTMGAAWIGYTF.

For the CDR3, the DNA is TGTGCCAGCAGCCTTCGACTAGCGGGGAGGAGCGGGGAGCAGTTCTTC. Amino acids: CASSLRLAGRSGEQFF. V gene TRBV3-1 (or the pseudogene TRBV3-2) combines with J gene TRBJ2-1; 11 nucleotides align to TRBD2. The CDR3 covers 16 residues. J was trimmed by 10 bases and V by 4 bases; bases with no gene match: 12. Germline CDR1 LGHDT, CDR2 YNNKEL (reference sequence).

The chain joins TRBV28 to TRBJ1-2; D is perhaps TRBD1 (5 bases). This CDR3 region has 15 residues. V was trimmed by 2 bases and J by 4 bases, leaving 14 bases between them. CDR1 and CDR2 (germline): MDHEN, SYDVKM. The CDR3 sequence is CASSLISTGVYGYTF. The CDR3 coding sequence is TGTGCCAGCAGTTTAATCTCAACAGGAGTCTATGGCTACACCTTC.

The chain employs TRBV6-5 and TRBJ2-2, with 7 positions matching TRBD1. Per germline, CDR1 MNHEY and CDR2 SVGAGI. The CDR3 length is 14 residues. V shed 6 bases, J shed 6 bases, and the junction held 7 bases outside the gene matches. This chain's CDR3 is CASSIQGSAGELFF. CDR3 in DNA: TGTGCCAGCAGCATACAGGGGTCCGCCGGGGAGCTGTTTTTT.

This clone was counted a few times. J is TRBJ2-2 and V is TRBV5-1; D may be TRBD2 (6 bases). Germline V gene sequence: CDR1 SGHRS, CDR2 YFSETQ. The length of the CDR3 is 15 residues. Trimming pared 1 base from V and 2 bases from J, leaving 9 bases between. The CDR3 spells CASSLLSGNTGELFF. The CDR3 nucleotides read TGCGCCAGCAGCTTGCTTAGCGGAAACACCGGGGAGCTGTTTTTT.

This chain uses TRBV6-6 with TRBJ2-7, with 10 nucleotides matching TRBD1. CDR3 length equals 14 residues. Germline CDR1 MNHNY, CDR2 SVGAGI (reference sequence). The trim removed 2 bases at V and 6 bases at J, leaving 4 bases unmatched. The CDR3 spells CASSYLGQGSEQYF. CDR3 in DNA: TGTGCCAGCAGTTACCTGGGACAGGGGTCCGAGCAGTACTTC.

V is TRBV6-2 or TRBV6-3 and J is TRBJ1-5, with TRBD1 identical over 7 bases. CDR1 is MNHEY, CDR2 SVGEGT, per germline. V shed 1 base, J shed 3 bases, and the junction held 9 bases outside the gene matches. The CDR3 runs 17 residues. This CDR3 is CASSYLGGSGYNQPQHF. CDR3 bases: TGTGCCAGCAGTTACTTAGGGGGCTCGGGTTACAATCAGCCCCAGCATTTT.

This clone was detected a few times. CDR3 region: CASSPPASGGYEQYF. The CDR3 DNA is TGTGCCAGCTCACCACCTGCCAGCGGGGGGTACGAGCAGTACTTC. The chain recombines TRBV18 with TRBJ2-7; 9 bases are a match to TRBD2. The J segment lost 4 bases and the V segment lost 0 bases, leaving 4 bases of the junction unmatched. Germline-derived CDR1 and CDR2 are KGHSH and LQKENI. The CDR3 has 15 amino acids.

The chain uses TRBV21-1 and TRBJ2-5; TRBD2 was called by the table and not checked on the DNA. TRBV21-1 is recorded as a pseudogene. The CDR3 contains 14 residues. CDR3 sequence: CASWLGGGEETQYF. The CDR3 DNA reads TGTGCCAGCTGGTTGGGCGGGGGGGAAGAGACCCAGTACTTC.

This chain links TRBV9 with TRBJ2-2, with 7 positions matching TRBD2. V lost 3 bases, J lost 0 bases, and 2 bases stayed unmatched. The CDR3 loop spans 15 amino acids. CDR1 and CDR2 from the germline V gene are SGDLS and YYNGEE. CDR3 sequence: CASSGGLPNTGELFF. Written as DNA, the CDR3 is TGTGCCAGCAGCGGGGGACTACCGAACACCGGGGAGCTGTTTTTT.

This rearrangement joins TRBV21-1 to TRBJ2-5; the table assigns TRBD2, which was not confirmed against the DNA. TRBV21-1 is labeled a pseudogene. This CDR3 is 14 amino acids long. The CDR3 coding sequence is TGTGCCAGCAGCACCCCCAGCGGCCAAGAGACCCAGTACTTC. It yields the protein CASSTPSGQETQYF.

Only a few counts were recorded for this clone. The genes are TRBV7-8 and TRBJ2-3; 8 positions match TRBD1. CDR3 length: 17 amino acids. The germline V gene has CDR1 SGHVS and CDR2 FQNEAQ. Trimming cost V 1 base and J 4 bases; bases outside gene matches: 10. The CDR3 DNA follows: TGTGCCAGCAGCTTAGTTGTCGGCAGGGGGCGAGCAGATACGCAGTATTTT. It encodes CASSLVVGRGRADTQYF.

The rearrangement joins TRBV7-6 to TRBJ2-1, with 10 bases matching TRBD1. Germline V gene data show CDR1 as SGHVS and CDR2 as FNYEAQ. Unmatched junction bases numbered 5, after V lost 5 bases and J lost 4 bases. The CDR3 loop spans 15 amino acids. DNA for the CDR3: TGTGCCAGCAGCGATGGGACAGGGGAATACAATGAGCAGTTCTTC. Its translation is CASSDGTGEYNEQFF.

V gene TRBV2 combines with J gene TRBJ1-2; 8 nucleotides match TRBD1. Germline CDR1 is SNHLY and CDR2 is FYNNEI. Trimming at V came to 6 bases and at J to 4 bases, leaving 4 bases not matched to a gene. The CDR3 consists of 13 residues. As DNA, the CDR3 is TGTGCCAGCAGGCAGGGGGCCGCCTATGGCTACACCTTC. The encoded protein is CASRQGAAYGYTF.

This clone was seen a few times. The CDR3 DNA sequence: TGTGCCACCAGCAGAGATCGGGGGGATCCCAATGAGGACACTGAAGCTTTCTTT. Translating it yields CATSRDRGDPNEDTEAFF. The chain employs TRBV15 and TRBJ1-1; D perhaps matches TRBD1 (5 bases). The V end lost 0 bases, the J end lost 3 bases, and 20 bases lay between the germline ends. Germline V gene sequence: CDR1 LNHNV, CDR2 YYDKDF (reference sequence). This CDR3 has 18 residues.

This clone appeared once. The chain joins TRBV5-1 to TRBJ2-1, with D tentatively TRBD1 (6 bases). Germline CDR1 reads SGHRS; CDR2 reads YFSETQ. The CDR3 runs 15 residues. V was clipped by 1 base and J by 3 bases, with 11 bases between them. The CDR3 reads CASSLRRGGYNEQFF. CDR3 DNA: TGCGCCAGCAGCTTGCGCAGGGGCGGCTACAATGAGCAGTTCTTC.

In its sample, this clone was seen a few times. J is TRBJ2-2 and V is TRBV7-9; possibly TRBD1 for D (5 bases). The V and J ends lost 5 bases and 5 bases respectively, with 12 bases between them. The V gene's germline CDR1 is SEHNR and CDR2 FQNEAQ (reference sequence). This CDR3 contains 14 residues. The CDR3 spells CASSINQGTGELFF. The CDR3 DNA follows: TGTGCCAGCAGCATAAACCAGGGAACCGGGGAGCTGTTTTTT.

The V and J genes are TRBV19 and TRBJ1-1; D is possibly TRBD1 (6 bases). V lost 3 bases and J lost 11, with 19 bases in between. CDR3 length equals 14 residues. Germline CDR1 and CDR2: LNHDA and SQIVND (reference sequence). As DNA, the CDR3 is TGTGCCAGTAGTATTGCTCTTTCAGGGGTTAAGGCTTTCTTT. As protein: CASSIALSGVKAFF.

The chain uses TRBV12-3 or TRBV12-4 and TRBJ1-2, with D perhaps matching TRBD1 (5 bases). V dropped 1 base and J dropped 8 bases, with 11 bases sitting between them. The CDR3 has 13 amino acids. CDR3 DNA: TGTGCCAGCAGTTTAGGGACAACCCAGGGCTACACCTTC. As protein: CASSLGTTQGYTF.

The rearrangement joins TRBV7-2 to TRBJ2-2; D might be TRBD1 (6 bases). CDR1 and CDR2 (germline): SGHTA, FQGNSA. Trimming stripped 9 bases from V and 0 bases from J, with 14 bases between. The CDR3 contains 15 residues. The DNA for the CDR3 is TGTGCCAGTCCCCCCTCAGGGGCGAACACCGGGGAGCTGTTTTTT. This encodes CASPPSGANTGELFF. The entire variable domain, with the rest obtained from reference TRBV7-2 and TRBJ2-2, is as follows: GAGVSQSPSNKVTEKGKDVELRCDPISGHTALYWYRQSLGQGLEFLIYFQGNSAPDKSGLPSDRFSAERTGGSVSTLTIQRTQQEDSAVYLCASPPSGANTGELFFGEGSRLTVL.

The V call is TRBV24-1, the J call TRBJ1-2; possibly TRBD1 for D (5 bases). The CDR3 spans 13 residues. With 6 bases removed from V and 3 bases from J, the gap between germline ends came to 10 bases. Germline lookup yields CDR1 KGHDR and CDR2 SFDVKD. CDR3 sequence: CATSSGRDYGYTF. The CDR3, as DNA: TGTGCCACCAGTTCGGGCAGGGACTATGGCTACACCTTC.